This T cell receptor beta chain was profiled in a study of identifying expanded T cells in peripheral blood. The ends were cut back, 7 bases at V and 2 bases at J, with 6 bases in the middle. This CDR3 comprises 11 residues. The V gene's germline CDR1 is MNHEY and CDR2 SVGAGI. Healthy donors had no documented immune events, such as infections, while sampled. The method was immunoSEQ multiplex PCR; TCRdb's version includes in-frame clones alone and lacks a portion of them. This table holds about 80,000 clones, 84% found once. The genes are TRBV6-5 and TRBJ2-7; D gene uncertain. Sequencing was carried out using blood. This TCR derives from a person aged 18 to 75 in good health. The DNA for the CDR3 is TGTGCCAGCATTGCCCCCTACGAGCAGTACTTC. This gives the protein CASIAPYEQYF.